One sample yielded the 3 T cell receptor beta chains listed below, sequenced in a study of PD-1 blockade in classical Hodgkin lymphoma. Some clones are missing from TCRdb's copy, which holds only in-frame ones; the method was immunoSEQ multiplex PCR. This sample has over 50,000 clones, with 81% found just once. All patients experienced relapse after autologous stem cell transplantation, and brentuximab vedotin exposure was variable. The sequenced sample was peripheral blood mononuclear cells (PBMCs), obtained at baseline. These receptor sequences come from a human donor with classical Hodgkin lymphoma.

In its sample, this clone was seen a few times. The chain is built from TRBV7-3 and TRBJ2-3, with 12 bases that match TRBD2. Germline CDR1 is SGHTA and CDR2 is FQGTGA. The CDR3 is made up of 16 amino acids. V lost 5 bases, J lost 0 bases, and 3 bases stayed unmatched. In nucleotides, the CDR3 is TGTGCCAGCAGCCCAGGACTAGCGGGAAGCACAGATACGCAGTATTTT. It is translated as CASSPGLAGSTDTQYF. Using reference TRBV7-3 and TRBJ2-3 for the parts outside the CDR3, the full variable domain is GAGVSQTPSNKVTEKGKYVELRCDPISGHTALYWYRQSLGQGPEFLIYFQGTGAADDSGLPNDRFFAVRPEGSVSTLKIQRTERGDSAVYLCASSPGLAGSTDTQYFGPGTRLTVL.

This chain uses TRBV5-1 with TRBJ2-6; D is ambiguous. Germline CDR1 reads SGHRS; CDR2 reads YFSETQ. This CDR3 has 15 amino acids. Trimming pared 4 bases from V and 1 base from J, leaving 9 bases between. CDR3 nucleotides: TGCGCCAGCAGCCGAGGAGATTCTGGGGCCAACGTCCTGACTTTC. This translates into CASSRGDSGANVLTF.

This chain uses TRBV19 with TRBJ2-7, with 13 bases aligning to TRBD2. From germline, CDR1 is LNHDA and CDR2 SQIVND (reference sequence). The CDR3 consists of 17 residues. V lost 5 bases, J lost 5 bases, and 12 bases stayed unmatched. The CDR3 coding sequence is TGTGCCAGTAGTTTGACCCTCGGGACTAGCGGGACCCACGAGCAGTACTTC. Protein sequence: CASSLTLGTSGTHEQYF.